The text below deals with one T cell receptor beta chain. The source of the sample is a study of radiotherapy plus CTLA-4 blockade in lung cancer. Assay used: immunoSEQ multiplex PCR; TCRdb lists only in-frame clones, some missing. This sample yields 55,000 to 65,000 clones, of which 70% to 80% are seen a single time; around 3% belongs to the top ten. Trimming left V 3 bases short and J 3 bases short, with 14 bases between. CDR1 is MDHEN and CDR2 is SYDVKM in the germline V gene. The CDR3 covers 15 residues. The receptor comes from a human donor with non-small cell lung cancer who had a complete response to radiotherapy plus ipilimumab. This chain connects TRBV28 to TRBJ1-2, with D possibly TRBD1 on 6 matching bases. Sequences were derived from peripheral blood, sampled from a patient treated with radiotherapy plus ipilimumab. This CDR3 is CASSLGGRRYYGYTF. The CDR3 DNA sequence: TGTGCCAGCAGTTTGGGGGGGCGTCGGTACTATGGCTACACCTTC.